The sequence of this T cell receptor beta chain was determined in a study of blood T cell repertoires in COVID-19. Authors' analysis steps: Nucleated cell number was recorded as an estimate derived from reference gene primer amplification. Only in-frame clones appear in the TCRdb table, and some are missing; sequencing was by immunoSEQ multiplex PCR. From that table come the V and J calls and clone size; the DNA was used to work out D and trimming. Of some 360,000 clones in the sample, approximately 91% were seen once. Participants classified as exposed had met a COVID-19 case within 2 weeks before study entry. Trimming removed 4 bases from V and 7 bases from J; junction bases left unmatched: 15. Germline V gene data show CDR1 as SGHVS and CDR2 as FNYEAQ. This CDR3 comprises 16 residues.

This TCR derives from a woman between 25 and 40 years old who had been exposed to COVID-19. The genes are TRBV7-6 and TRBJ2-7; 8 bases are a match to TRBD2. The specimen sequenced was PBMCs or T cells enriched from blood (not recorded which). For the CDR3, the DNA is TGTGCCAGCAGCTCAGGGGTAGCGGGAACTACTTTAGAGCAGTACTTC. It translates to CASSSGVAGTTLEQYF. Based on the CDR3 plus reference TRBV7-6 and TRBJ2-7, the full variable domain is GAGVSQSPRYKVTKRGQDVALRCDPISGHVSLYWYRQALGQGPEFLTYFNYEAQQDKSGLPNDRFSAERPEGSISTLTIQRTEQRDSAMYRCASSSGVAGTTLEQYFGPGTRLTVT.